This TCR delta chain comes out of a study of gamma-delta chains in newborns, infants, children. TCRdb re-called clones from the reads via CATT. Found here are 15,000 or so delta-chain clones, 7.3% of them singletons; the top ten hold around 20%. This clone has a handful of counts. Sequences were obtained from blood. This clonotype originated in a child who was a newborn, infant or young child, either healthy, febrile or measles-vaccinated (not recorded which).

The CDR3 DNA is TGTGCTCTTGGGGAAACTCCTCTCTCTACTGGGGGATACGCTAACACCGATAAACTCATCTTT. Its protein product is CALGETPLSTGGYANTDKLIF. This chain links TRDV1 with TRDJ1; 13 bases are a match to TRDD3. The germline CDR1 and CDR2 sequences are TSWWSYY and QGS. This CDR3 comprises 21 residues. V lost 2 bases and J lost 0; bases outside the gene matches: 15.